This T cell receptor (beta chain) is drawn from a study of low-dose radiotherapy and immunotherapy resistance in tumors. The wider study: Daily, from cycle 1 day 1 and for four cycles, patients took oral aspirin 300 mg.

Per germline, CDR1 KGHDR and CDR2 SFDVKD. CDR3 length equals 15 residues. For this clonotype: This likely reflects a read error, since a far larger clone is one base away.

TRAV and TRBV primers primed cDNA for both TCRalpha and TCRbeta. With a V-primer adapter and a constant-region primer, TCRs were amplified for around 21 PCR cycles. After the mRNA was isolated, it was amplified using in vitro transcription. Via MiXCR, TCRdb re-called the reads, giving one row per CDR3 protein. The sample has about 35,000 distinct CDR3 sequences; around 21% are singletons. Sample time point: after trial treatment. Treatment noted: LDRT plus nivolumab, ipilimumab, low-dose cyclophosphamide and aspirin (RACIN trial). Donors received nivolumab, ipilimumab, aspirin, low-dose cyclophosphamide and low-dose radiotherapy.

Specimen: PBMCs, collected after low-dose radiotherapy plus immunotherapy. The sequence was obtained from a female donor with ovarian cancer. This chain uses TRBV24-1 with TRBJ1-2; 12 nucleotides match TRBD1. The CDR3 DNA sequence: TGTGCCAGCAGTGCCCCGGGACAGGGGGCGGATGGCCACACCTTC. The encoded protein is CASSAPGQGADGHTF.